What follows is one T cell receptor beta chain and its context. Its antigen remains unidentified. Per-nucleotide qualities are absent, and no much larger clonotype sits a single base away. To be included, a participant needed at least one PBMC sample from before ART initiation plus at least two post-ART samples. Every participant with HIV received treatment in the United States of America. Before DNA extraction, cryopreserved samples of about 0.9-11 million PBMC were thawed and washed. At the time of the earliest PBMC sample, participants with HIV were aged between roughly 20 and 55 years. Each participant contributed PBMC samples from 1-4 timepoints before ART initiation and 2-8 timepoints after ART initiation, with a median of 7 samples. For every participant, serial HIV viral load, CD4+ T-cell count, ART history and demographic data were obtained. Using a Qiagen kit on a QIAcube, genomic DNA was extracted from unsorted PBMC, with samples processed in batches of 12.

Reading from cysteine to phenylalanine, the CDR3 counts 12 amino acids. CDR3 DNA is the only sequence kept; it has 36 bases, read in frame from the first base. Taken from the germline V gene, the CDR1 and CDR2 loops are SGHRS and YFSETQ. Trimming takes 4 bases from V and 9 bases from J, and the germline ends sit 11 bases apart. This entry is derived from a study of long-term antiretroviral therapy in people with HIV (dated by TCRdb to between 2021 and 2022). In terms of the full investigation: The earliest samples were collected roughly a decade before the 2015 WHO recommendation for immediate ART, at a time when ART was usually postponed until CD4 counts fell. This retrospective serial study examined whether starting ART and sustained HIV suppression were associated with changes in the composition and diversity of the TRB repertoire in peripheral blood. A total of roughly 200 cryopreserved PBMC samples came from around 30 adults with confirmed HIV infection and were collected serially over a mean of roughly 6 years (range 1-12). Of the roughly 31 participants with HIV, ten to eleven were female. No cross-contamination during QIAcube processing was shown when test extractions of a monoclonal T-cell line were performed alongside some 33 polyclonal samples.

Overall study outcomes, separate from this receptor: Owing to limited PBMC availability, only the TCR beta chain was sequenced, without alpha chain pairing. A significant increase in TRB diversity was found to be associated with ART initiation, although TRB diversity was observed to remain significantly below that of transplant donor controls even after long-term ART. The samples were dated from about 2004 to 2017, and the ART regimens that were used may be less effective than current ART regimens. Unsorted PBMC were profiled instead of sorted CD4+ and CD8+ T cells because pre-ART samples had limited cell numbers. Compared with controls, HIV repertoires had narrower CDR3 length ranges, and the network structure pointed to an antigen-experienced repertoire that shifted only slightly toward naive after ART. Inferences about post-ART repertoire changes were limited because no data were available on ART adherence, viral resistance or therapy changes. At every time point, the repertoire was dominated by expanded TRB clones first identified before ART initiation, although this dominance fluctuated and, in many PLHIV, declined after ART.

The immunoSEQ hsTCRB v3.0 assay was used at survey level resolution for TRB variable region sequencing. The target sequencing depth for TRB was roughly 35,000-55,000 T-cell genomes per sample. Pooled TRB libraries were sequenced on an Illumina MiSeq with a v3 150-cycle kit. The original methods were these. Analysis of repertoires was carried out in R inside a reproducible Nextflow workflow spanning QC, data transformation and analysis. LymphoSeq2, an R package for exploring AIRR-Seq data, was used to implement custom analyses. A few samples yielding fewer than 5000 total TRB sequences were excluded, leaving about 190 analyzed HIV repertoires. Among the 180 or so HIV repertoires that were kept, 59 were collected before ART initiation and over 120 were collected after ART initiation. Repertoires were downsampled to 5000 TRB nucleotide sequences, with summary statistics averaged over 100 downsampling iterations. TRB sequences were retained for analysis only if CDR3 regions of at least seven amino acids were present. Diversity was assessed using a clonality score derived from Shannon entropy and using the Gini coefficient. Repertoire networks linked the top 5000 CDR3 amino acid sequences whenever two sequences differed by an edit distance of one. Antigen specificity groups and MHC restriction were predicted for TRB CDR3 amino acid sequences with GLIPH2. Known CMV, EBV, HIV or tissue antigen associations were flagged by matching CDR3 amino acid sequences against VDJdb and McPAS-TCR. Pre-ART, post-ART and control groups were compared with Wilcoxon signed-rank tests and Holm-Bonferroni correction. TCRdb mirrors the immuneACCESS table, restricted to in-frame sequences. Some clones are absent from its copies; in checked studies, under half trace to an unresolved V gene, and the reason for the others is unknown. V and J calls and clone size follow that table, whereas D and trimming were derived from the DNA. Within this sample are about 36,000 clones, with more than 65% of them counted one time only. The biggest ten clones account for about 6% of the sample.

The source material was unsorted PBMCs, sampled 0.6 years after starting antiretroviral therapy. The receptor was derived from a man aged 18 to 30 with HIV. Here the chain combines TRBV5-1 and TRBJ1-5; no D gene is confidently identified. This receptor carries the CDR3 CASSLSGWPQHF. DNA sequence: TGCGCCAGCAGCCTCTCGGGTTGGCCCCAGCATTTT. This CDR3, with the reference TRBV5-1 and TRBJ1-5 proteins standing in past its ends, gives the full variable domain KAGVTQTPRYLIKTRGQQVTLSCSPISGHRSVSWYQQTPGQGLQFLFEYFSETQRNKGNFPGRFSGRQFSNSRSEMNVSTLELGDSALYLCASSLSGWPQHFGDGTRLSIL.